The source of this TCR beta chain is a study of regulatory T cells in long-lasting Graves disease. The time point here: persistent/refractory GD, antithyroid drugs over 5 years with positive TRAb. Isolated PBMC RNA provided the starting material for the TCR library. This clonotype came up a few times. Germline CDR1 GTSNPN, CDR2 SVGIG (reference sequence). The V segment lost 5 bases and the J segment 5 bases; nucleotides outside the gene matches: 1. The CDR3 has 12 residues. Arm-PCR of CDR3 regions and iRepertoire HTBI primers were the basis on which TCR beta libraries were built. Using its own MiXCR run on the multiplex PCR reads, TCRdb lists one record per CDR3 protein. The sample holds 400,000 to 450,000 distinct CDR3 sequences; around 24% are singletons and the top ten take around 26%.

The chain joins TRBV30 to TRBJ1-5; 9 bases are a match to TRBD1. The sequence was collected from a female donor with Graves disease. The material sequenced was peripheral blood mononuclear cells (PBMCs), taken when the disease was refractory, from a patient treated with antithyroid drugs. The CDR3 is CAWDRGDQPQHF. The CDR3 nucleotides are TGTGCCTGGGACAGGGGGGATCAGCCCCAGCATTTT.